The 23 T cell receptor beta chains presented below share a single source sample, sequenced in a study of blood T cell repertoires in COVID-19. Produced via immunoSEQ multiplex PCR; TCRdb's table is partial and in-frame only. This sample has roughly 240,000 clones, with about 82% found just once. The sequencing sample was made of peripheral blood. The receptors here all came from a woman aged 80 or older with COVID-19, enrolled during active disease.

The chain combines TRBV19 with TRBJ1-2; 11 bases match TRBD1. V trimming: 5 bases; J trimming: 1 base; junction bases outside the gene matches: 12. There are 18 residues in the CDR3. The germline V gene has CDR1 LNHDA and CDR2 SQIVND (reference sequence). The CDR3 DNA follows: TGTGCCAGTAGTCCCCGAACACCCGGGACAGGGGGTAACTATGGCTACACCTTC. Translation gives CASSPRTPGTGGNYGYTF.

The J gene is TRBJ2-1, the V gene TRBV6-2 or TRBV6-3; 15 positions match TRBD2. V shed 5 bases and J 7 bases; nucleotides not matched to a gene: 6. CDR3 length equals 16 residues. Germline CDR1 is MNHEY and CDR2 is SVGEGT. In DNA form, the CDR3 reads TGTGCCAGCAGTAGGACTAGCGGGGGGGCCGCAAATGAGCAGTTCTTC. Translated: CASSRTSGGAANEQFF.

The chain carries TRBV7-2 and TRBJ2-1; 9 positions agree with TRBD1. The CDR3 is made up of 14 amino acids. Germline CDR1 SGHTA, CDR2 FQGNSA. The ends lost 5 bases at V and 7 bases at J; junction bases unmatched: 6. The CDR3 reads CASSTRQGENEQFF. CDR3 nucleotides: TGTGCCAGCAGCACTAGACAGGGGGAGAATGAGCAGTTCTTC.

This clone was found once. The CDR3 DNA reads as TGTGCCAGCAGTCGTACAGGGGGCGGAGGCTACACCTTC. It is translated as CASSRTGGGGYTF. This rearrangement joins TRBV2 to TRBJ1-2; 9 positions agree with TRBD1. Per germline, CDR1 SNHLY and CDR2 FYNNEI. V was clipped by 5 bases and J by 8 bases; unmatched bases: 6. The CDR3 sequence is 13 residues long.

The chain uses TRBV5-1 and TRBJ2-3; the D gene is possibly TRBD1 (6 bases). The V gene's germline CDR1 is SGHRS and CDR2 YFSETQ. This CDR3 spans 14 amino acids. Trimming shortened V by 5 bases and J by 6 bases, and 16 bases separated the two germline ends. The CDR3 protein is CASRNGQSGDTQYF. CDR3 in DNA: TGCGCCAGCAGAAACGGACAGTCGGGGGATACGCAGTATTTT.

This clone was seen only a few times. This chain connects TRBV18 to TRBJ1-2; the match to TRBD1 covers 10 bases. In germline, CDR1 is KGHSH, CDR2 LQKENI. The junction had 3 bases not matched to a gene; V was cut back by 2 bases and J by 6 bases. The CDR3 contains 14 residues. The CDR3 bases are TGTGCCAGCTCACCAAAGGGGACAGGGGATGGCTACACCTTC. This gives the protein CASSPKGTGDGYTF. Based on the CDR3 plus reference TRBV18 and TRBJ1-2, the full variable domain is NAGVMQNPRHLVRRRGQEARLRCSPMKGHSHVYWYRQLPEEGLKFMVYLQKENIIDESGMPKERFSAEFPKEGPSILRIQQVVRGDSAAYFCASSPKGTGDGYTFGSGTRLTVV.

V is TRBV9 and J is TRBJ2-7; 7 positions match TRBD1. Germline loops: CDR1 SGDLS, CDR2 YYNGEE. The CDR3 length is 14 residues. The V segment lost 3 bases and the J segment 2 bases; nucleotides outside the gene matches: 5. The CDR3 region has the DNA TGTGCCAGCAGCGCGGGACAGACTCCCTACGAGCAGTACTTC. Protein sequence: CASSAGQTPYEQYF.

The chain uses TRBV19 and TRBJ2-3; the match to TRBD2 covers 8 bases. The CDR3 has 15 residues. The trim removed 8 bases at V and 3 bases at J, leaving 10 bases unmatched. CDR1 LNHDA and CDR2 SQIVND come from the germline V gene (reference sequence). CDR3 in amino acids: CASRRTRGGTDTQYF. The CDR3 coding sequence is TGTGCCAGTCGCCGAACACGGGGGGGGACAGATACGCAGTATTTT.

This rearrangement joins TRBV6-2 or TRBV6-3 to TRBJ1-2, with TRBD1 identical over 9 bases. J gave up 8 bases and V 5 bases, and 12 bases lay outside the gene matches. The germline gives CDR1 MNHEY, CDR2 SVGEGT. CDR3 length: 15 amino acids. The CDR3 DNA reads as TGTGCCAGCAGTACGGGACAGGGCAGTTGGGGAGGCTACACCTTC. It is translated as CASSTGQGSWGGYTF.

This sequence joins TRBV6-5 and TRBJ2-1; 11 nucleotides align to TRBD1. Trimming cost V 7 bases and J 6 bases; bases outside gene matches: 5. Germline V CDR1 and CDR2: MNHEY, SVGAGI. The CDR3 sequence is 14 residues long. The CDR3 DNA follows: TGTGCCAGCACTTGGACAGGGGGCATCAATGAGCAGTTCTTC. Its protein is CASTWTGGINEQFF.

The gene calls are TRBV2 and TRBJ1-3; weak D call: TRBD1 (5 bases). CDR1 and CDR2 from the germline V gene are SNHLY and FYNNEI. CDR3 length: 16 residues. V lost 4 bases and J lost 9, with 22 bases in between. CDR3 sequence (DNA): TGTGCCAGCAGTGTATCGCGACAGCGGACGGAGGGCACCATATATTTT. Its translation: CASSVSRQRTEGTIYF.

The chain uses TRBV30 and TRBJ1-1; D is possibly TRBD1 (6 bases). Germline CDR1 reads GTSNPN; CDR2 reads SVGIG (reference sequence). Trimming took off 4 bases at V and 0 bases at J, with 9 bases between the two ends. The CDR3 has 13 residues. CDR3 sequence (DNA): TGTGCCTGGACTAGACAGGTGAACACTGAAGCTTTCTTT. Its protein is CAWTRQVNTEAFF. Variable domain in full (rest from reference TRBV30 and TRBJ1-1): SQTIHQWPATLVQPVGSPLSLECTVEGTSNPNLYWYRQAAGRGLQLLFYSVGIGQISSEVPQNLSASRPQDRQFILSSKKLLLSDSGFYLCAWTRQVNTEAFFGQGTRLTVV.

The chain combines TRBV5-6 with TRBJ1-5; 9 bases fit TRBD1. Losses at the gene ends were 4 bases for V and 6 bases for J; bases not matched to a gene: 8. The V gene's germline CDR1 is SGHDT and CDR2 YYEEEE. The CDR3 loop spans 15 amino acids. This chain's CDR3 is CASSRGDRVFQPQHF. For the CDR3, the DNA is TGTGCCAGCAGCAGGGGGGACAGGGTTTTTCAGCCCCAGCATTTT.

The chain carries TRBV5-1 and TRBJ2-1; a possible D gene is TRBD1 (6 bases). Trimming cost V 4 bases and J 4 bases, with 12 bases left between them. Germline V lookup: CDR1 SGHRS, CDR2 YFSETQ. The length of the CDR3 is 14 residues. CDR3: CASSQGQQYNEQFF. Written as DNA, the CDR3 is TGCGCCAGCAGCCAAGGACAGCAATACAATGAGCAGTTCTTC. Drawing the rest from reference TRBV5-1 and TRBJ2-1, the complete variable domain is KAGVTQTPRYLIKTRGQQVTLSCSPISGHRSVSWYQQTPGQGLQFLFEYFSETQRNKGNFPGRFSGRQFSNSRSEMNVSTLELGDSALYLCASSQGQQYNEQFFGPGTRLTVL.

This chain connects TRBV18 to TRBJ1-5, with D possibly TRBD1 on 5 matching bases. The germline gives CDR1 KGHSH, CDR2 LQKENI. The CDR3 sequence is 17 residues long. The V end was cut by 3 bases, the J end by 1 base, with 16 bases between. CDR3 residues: CASSPRAGKGSNQPQHF. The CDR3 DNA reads TGTGCCAGCTCACCGAGAGCGGGAAAGGGGAGCAATCAGCCCCAGCATTTT.

The CDR3 loop is CASMGRGYEKLFF. The DNA for the CDR3 is TGTGCCAGCATGGGCAGGGGTTATGAAAAACTGTTTTTT. The rearrangement links TRBV28 to TRBJ1-4; weak D call: TRBD1 (6 bases). Germline CDR1 MDHEN, CDR2 SYDVKM. CDR3 length: 13 residues. Trimming took 7 bases from V and 6 from J, leaving 12 bases between them.

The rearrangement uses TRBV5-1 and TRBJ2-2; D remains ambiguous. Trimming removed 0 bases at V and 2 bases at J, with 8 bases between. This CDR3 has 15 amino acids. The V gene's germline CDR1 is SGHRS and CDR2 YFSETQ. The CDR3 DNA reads TGCGCCAGCAGCTTGGGGCAGGTCAACACCGGGGAGCTGTTTTTT. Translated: CASSLGQVNTGELFF.

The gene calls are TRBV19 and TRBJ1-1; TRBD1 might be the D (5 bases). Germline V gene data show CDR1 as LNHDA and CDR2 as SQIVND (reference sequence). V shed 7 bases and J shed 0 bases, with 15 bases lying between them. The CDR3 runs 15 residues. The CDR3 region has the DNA TGTGCCAGTACCCCGGGGGGGGTCATGAACACTGAAGCTTTCTTT. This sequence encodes CASTPGGVMNTEAFF.

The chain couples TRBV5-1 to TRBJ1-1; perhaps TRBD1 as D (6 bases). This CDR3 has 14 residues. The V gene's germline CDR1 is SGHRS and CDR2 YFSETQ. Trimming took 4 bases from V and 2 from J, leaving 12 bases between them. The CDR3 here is CASSDGQPNTEAFF. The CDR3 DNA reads TGCGCCAGCAGCGATGGACAGCCAAACACTGAAGCTTTCTTT. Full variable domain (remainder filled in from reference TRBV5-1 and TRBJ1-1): KAGVTQTPRYLIKTRGQQVTLSCSPISGHRSVSWYQQTPGQGLQFLFEYFSETQRNKGNFPGRFSGRQFSNSRSEMNVSTLELGDSALYLCASSDGQPNTEAFFGQGTRLTVV.

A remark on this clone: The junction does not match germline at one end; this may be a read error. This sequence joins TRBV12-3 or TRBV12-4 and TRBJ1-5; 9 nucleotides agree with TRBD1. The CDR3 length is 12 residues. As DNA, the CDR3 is TGTGCCAGCAGATCTCGGGACAGGGTGTGGTATTTT. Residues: CASRSRDRVWYF.

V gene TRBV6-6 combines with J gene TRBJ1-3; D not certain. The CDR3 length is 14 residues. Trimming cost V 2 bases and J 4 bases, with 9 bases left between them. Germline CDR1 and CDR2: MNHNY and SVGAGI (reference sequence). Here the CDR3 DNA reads TGTGCCAGCAGTTACGGGCCTTCAGGAAACACCATATATTTT. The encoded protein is CASSYGPSGNTIYF.

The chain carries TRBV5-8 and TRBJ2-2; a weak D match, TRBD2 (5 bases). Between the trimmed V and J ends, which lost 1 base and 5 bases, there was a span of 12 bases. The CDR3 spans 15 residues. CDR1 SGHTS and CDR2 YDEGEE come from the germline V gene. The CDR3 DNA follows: TGTGCCAGCAGCTTGCAATTCACGGGGACCGGGGAGCTGTTTTTT. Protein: CASSLQFTGTGELFF.

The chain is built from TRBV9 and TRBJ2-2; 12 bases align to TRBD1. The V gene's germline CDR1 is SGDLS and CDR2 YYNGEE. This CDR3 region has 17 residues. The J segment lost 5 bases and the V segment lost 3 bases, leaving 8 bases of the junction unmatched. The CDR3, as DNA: TGTGCCAGCAGCGCAACCGGGACAGGGGGCGGAACCGGGGAGCTGTTTTTT. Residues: CASSATGTGGGTGELFF.